One T cell receptor beta chain is described in this entry. It was roughly 190 ng DNA, 25,000 to 35,000 T cell genomes, that sorted-subset replicate PCRs used. The repertoire was sequenced with immunoSEQ multiplex PCR; TCRdb's copy has only in-frame clones and lacks some. Of around 610,000 clones in the sample, about 96% were seen once. The entry originates in a study of shared clonotypes between healthy human individuals. Selected positively for CCR7 and CD45RO-negative, naive CD8 cells excluded terminally differentiated effector memory CD45RA+ cells. The donor cohort consisted entirely of Caucasian adults residing in Nashville, Tennessee. This CDR3 is built from 12 residues. With V trimmed by 8 bases and J by 3 bases, 1 base remained unmatched. The V gene's germline CDR1 is ENHRY and CDR2 SYGVKD.

V usage is TRBV10-3 and J usage is TRBJ2-7; TRBD1 agrees at 10 bases. Sequences were obtained from naive CD8+ T cells sorted from blood. The sequence was collected from a woman in her twenties or thirties in good health. The CDR3 here is CAIGTGDYEQYF. CDR3 DNA sequence: TGTGCCATCGGGACAGGGGACTACGAGCAGTACTTC.